This T cell receptor beta chain emerged from a study of CXCR3-negative and CXCR3-positive naive CD8 T cells. Study results and limitations: Memory cells differed in TRBV-TRBJ usage, but naive CXCR3-negative and CXCR3-positive cells had similar usage. Fresh PBMCs served for most assays, and CXCR3 expression fell partially after cryopreservation.

With regard to this clonotype: No antigen is known for it.

Germline V gives CDR1 DFQATT, CDR2 SNEGSKA (reference sequence). The CDR3 totals 17 residues. It was by 5' RACE with UMI labels that the TRB cDNA libraries were prepared. TCRdb reprocessed the 5' RACE reads, keeping one entry per CDR3 protein, no DNA. This sample's table has over 55,000 distinct CDR3 sequences. This chain joins TRBV20-1 and TRBJ1-2. The sequencing input was memory CD8+ T cells from blood. This TCR came from a human donor in good health. Some clones in this sample may be carry-over from other donors' samples. The CDR3 sequence is CSARDTGGQLSRYGYTF.